This TCR beta chain was sequenced during a study of shared clonotypes between healthy human individuals. Study results and limitations: The expectation was that sequencing depth would affect clonotype sharing among donors.

Samples underwent the assay at deep level. Every subset had its genomic DNA shared out evenly among several immunoSEQ plates. Clones were read by immunoSEQ multiplex PCR, and TCRdb kept only the in-frame ones, dropping some. The sample includes roughly 700,000 clones, 74% seen only once; the top ten take approximately 1.6%. This clone was seen once. Antigen unknown. The length of the CDR3 is 13 residues. Germline V lookup: CDR1 ENHRY, CDR2 SYGVKD. Trimming pared 3 bases from V and 8 bases from J, leaving 13 bases between. The chain combines TRBV10-3 with TRBJ1-2; possibly TRBD1 for D (5 bases). This TCR derives from a woman in her thirties in good health. Material for sequencing was memory CD4+ T cells sorted from blood. Subset: CD45RA-negative fraction. CDR3 DNA: TGTGCCATCAGTGATGGGCCCGGGGGGGGCTACACCTTC. Residues: CAISDGPGGGYTF.